This note documents a single T cell receptor beta chain sequence. Its specificity is not known. Trimming took 5 bases from V and 2 from J; bases not matched to a gene: 8. Germline V gene sequence: CDR1 PRHDT, CDR2 FYEKMQ (reference sequence). The CDR3 loop spans 16 amino acids. Treatment specified: oral pan-JAK inhibitor, 5-10 mg twice daily. The sample comes from a study of CD8+ T cells in alopecia areata. The wider study: Tofacitinib ran for 6 to 18 months before 6 months off drug.

Findings of the study overall: In scalp samples, resident alphabeta T cells of normal skin are also sequenced.

In each case, RNA was isolated and then reverse transcribed into cDNA as the sequencing template. TCRdb's copy holds only in-frame clones and misses some; the assay was immunoSEQ multiplex PCR. The table includes 150,000 or so clones, 86% detected once. V is TRBV13 and J is TRBJ2-3; 9 bases are shared with TRBD2. Sequencing used CD8+ T cells sorted from blood, obtained at week 4, from a patient treated with tofacitinib. This clonotype was sampled from a human donor with alopecia areata. The CDR3 protein is CASSARVAGATDTQYF. CDR3 nucleotide sequence: TGTGCCAGCAGCGCCCGGGTAGCGGGAGCCACAGATACGCAGTATTTT.